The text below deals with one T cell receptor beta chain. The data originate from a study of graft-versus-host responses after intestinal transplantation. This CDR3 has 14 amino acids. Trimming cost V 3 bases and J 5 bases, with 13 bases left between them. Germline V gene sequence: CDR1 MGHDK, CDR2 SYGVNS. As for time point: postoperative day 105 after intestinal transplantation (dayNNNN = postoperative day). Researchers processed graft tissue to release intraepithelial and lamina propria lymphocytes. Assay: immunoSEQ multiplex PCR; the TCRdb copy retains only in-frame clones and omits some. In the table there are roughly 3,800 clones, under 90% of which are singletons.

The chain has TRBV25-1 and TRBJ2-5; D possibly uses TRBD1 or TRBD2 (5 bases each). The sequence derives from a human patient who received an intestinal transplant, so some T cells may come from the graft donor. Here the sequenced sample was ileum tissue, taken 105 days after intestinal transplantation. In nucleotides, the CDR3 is TGTGCCAGCAGTGAGGGTCAGGGCGGGGAGACCCAGTACTTC. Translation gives CASSEGQGGETQYF.